This T cell receptor (beta chain) was sequenced in a study of CD8 T cells in Susac syndrome. RNA totalling roughly 0.5 to 1 ug underwent reverse transcription with random hexamers. An immunoSEQ multiplex PCR amplified TCR beta CDR3 over 54 Vbeta and 13 Jbeta. TCRdb recomputed calls from the immunoSEQ multiplex PCR reads with MiXCR, one row per CDR3 protein. Of about 300,000 distinct CDR3 sequences detected, roughly 85% appear once; the ten largest clones hold roughly 0.21%. The CDR3 totals 15 residues. Germline assignment: CDR1 SGHVS and CDR2 FQNEAQ. The V segment lost 4 bases and the J segment 3 bases; nucleotides outside the gene matches: 6. From blood CD8+ and CD4+ T cells, TCR beta sequences were generated.

This clonotype was sampled from a human donor with multiple sclerosis. V usage is TRBV7-8 and J usage is TRBJ2-7; 10 bases match TRBD2. Material for sequencing was CD8+ T cells from PBMCs. Here the CDR3 DNA reads TGTGCCAGCAGCTCCCTCCCTAGCGGGAGCTACGAGCAGTACTTC. Amino acid sequence: CASSSLPSGSYEQYF.